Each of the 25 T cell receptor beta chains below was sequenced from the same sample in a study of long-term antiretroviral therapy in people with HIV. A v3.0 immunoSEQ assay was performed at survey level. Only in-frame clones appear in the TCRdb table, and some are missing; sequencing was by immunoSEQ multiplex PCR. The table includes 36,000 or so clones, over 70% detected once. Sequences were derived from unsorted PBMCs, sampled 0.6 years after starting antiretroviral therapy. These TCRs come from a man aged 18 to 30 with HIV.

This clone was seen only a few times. The CDR3 bases are TGCGCCAGCAGCCAAGATCGGATTAGCAATCAGCCCCAGCATTTT. Protein: CASSQDRISNQPQHF. The rearrangement joins TRBV4-1 to TRBJ1-5, with D hard to call. V shed 0 bases and J shed 0 bases, with 6 bases lying between them. Germline V gene data show CDR1 as MGHRA and CDR2 as YSYEKL. The CDR3 runs 15 residues.

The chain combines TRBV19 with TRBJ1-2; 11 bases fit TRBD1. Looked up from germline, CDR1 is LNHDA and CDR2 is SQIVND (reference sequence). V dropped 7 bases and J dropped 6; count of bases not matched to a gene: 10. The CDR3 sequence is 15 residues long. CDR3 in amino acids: CASTAWDRGEDGYTF. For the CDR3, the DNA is TGTGCCAGTACCGCTTGGGACAGGGGGGAAGATGGCTACACCTTC.

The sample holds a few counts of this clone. The CDR3 coding sequence is TGTGCCAGCAGCCAAGATCTCCACGGGGAGCTGTTTTTT. As protein: CASSQDLHGELFF. The chain links TRBV4-2 to TRBJ2-2, with D hard to call. CDR1 and CDR2 from the germline V gene are LGHNA and YNFKEQ. Trimming shortened V by 0 bases and J by 7 bases, and 6 bases separated the two germline ends. The length of the CDR3 is 13 residues.

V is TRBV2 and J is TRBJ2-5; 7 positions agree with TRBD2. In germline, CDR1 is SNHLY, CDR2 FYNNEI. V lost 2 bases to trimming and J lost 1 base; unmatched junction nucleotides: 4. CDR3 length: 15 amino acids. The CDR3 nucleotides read TGTGCCAGCAGTGAAAGGTTAGCGGGCCAAGAGACCCAGTACTTC. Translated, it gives CASSERLAGQETQYF.

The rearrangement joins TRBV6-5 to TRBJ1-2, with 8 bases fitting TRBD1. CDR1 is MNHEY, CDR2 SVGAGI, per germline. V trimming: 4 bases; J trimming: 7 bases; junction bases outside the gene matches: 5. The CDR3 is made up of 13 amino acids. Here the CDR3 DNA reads TGTGCCAGCAGTTCCAGGGGGCGGGCTGGCTACACCTTC. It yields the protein CASSSRGRAGYTF.

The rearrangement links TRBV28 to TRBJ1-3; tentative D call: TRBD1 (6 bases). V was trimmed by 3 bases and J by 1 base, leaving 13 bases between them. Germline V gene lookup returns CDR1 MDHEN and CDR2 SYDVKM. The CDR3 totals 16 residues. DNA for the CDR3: TGTGCCAGCAGTTTTACATCGACAGGATCTGGAAACACCATATATTTT. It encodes CASSFTSTGSGNTIYF.

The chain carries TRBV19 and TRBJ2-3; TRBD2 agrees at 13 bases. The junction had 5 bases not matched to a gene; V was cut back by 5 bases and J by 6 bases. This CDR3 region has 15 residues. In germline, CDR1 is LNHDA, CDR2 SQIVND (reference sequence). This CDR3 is CASSWTSGSSDTQYF. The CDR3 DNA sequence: TGTGCCAGTAGTTGGACTAGCGGGAGCTCCGATACGCAGTATTTT.

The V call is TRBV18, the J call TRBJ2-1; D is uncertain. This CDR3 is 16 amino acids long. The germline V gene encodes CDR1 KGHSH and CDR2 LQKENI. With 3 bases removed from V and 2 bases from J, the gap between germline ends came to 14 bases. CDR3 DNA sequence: TGTGCCAGCTCACCGGGCGGTCCAGCAACCTACAATGAGCAGTTCTTC. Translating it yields CASSPGGPATYNEQFF.

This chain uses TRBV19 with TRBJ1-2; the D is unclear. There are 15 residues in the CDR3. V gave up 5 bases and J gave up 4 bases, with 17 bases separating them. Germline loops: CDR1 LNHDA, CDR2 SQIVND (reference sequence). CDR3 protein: CASSPFSGGIYGYTF. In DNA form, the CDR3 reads TGTGCCAGTAGTCCCTTCTCGGGAGGGATCTATGGCTACACCTTC. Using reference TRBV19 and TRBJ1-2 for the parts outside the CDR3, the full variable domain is DGGITQSPKYLFRKEGQNVTLSCEQNLNHDAMYWYRQDPGQGLRLIYYSQIVNDFQKGDIAEGYSVSREKKESFPLTVTSAQKNPTAFYLCASSPFSGGIYGYTFGSGTRLTVV.

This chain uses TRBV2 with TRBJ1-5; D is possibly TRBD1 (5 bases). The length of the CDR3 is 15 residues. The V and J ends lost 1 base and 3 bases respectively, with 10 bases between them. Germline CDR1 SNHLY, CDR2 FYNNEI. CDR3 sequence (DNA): TGTGCCAGCAGTGAAGGGAAAGGGGCCAATCAGCCCCAGCATTTT. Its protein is CASSEGKGANQPQHF.

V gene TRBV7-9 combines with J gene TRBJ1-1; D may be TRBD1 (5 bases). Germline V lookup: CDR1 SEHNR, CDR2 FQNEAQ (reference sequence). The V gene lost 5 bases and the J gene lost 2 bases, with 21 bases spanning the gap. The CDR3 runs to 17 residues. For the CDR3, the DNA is TGTGCCAGCAGCCGATACAACCTAGACAGCTACAACACTGAAGCTTTCTTT. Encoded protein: CASSRYNLDSYNTEAFF.

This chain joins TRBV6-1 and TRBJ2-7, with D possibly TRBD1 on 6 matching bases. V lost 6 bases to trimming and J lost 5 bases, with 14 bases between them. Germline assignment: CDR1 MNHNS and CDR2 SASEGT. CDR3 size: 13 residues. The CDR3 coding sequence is TGTGCCAGCAGGTCACAGGGAATCGACGAGCAGTACTTC. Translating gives CASRSQGIDEQYF.

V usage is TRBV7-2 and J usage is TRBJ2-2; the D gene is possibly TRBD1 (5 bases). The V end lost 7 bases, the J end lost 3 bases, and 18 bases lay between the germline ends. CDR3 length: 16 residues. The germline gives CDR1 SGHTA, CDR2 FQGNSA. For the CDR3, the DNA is TGTGCCAGCACCCTGACTTCAGGGTCTTACACCGGGGAGCTGTTTTTT. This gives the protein CASTLTSGSYTGELFF.

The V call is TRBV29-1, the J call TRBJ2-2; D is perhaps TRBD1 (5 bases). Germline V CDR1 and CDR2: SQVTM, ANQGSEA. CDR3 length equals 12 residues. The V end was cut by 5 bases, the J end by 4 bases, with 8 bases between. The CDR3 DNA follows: TGCAGCGTTCTAGGGGCCACCGGGGAGCTGTTTTTT. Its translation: CSVLGATGELFF.

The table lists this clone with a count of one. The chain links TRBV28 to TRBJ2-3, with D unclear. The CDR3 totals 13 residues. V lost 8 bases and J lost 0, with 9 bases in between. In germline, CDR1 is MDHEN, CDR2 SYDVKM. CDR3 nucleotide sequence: TGTGCCAGCTTAGGCTCTAGCACAGATACGCAGTATTTT. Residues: CASLGSSTDTQYF.

The CDR3 loop is CASSFSHQNEKLFF. The CDR3 DNA is TGCGCCAGCAGCTTCAGTCATCAGAATGAAAAACTGTTTTTT. The J gene is TRBJ1-4, the V gene TRBV5-1; D not certain. The CDR3 totals 14 residues. Germline V CDR1 and CDR2: SGHRS, YFSETQ. V lost 2 bases and J 5 bases, leaving 10 bases between the germline ends.

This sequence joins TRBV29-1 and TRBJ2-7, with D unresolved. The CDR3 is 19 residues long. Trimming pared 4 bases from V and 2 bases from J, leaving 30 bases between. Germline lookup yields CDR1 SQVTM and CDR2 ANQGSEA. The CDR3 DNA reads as TGCAGCGTTGGGACCTCCCTGGATCGGATGTTGGGTGAAGCCTACGAGCAGTACTTC. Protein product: CSVGTSLDRMLGEAYEQYF.

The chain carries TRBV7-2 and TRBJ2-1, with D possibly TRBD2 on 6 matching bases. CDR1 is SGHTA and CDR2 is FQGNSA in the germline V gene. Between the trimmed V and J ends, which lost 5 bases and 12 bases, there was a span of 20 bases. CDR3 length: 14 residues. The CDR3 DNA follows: TGTGCCAGCAGCACCTCACTAGCTTCAAGGGTGCAGTTCTTC. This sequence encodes CASSTSLASRVQFF.

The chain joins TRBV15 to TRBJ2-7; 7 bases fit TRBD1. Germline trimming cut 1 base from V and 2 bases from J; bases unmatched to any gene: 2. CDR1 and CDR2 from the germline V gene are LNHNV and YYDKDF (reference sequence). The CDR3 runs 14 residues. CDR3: CATSRGQGAYEQYF. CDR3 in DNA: TGTGCCACCAGCAGAGGGCAGGGGGCCTACGAGCAGTACTTC.

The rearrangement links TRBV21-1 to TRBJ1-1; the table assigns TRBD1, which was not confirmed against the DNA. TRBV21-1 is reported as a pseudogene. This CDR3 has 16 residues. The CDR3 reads CASSSGTPGRWPEAFF. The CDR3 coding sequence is TGTGCCAGCAGCTCCGGGACACCGGGCAGATGGCCTGAAGCTTTCTTT.

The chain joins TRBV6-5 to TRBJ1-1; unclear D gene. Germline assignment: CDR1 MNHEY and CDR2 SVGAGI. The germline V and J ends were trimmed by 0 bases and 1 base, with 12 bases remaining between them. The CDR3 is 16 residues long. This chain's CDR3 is CASSYSIARGNTEAFF. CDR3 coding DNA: TGTGCCAGCAGTTACTCGATTGCTCGGGGGAACACTGAAGCTTTCTTT.

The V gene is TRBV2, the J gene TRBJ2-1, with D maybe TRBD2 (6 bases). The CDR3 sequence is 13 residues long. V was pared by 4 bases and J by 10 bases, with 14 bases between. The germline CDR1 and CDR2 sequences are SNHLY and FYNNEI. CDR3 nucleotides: TGTGCCAGCAGTGGGGACTCCCCGAGGGAGCAGTTCTTC. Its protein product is CASSGDSPREQFF.

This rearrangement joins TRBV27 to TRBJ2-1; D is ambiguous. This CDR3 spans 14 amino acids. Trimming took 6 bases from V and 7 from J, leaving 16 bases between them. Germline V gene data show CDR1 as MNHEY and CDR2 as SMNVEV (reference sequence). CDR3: CASSFHAVMNEQFF. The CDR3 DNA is TGTGCCAGCAGCTTCCACGCGGTAATGAATGAGCAGTTCTTC.

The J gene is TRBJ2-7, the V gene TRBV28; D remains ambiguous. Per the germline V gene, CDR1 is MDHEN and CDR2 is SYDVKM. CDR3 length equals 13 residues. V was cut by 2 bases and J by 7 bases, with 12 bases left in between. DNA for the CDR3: TGTGCCAGCAGTTTAAGTGTGTGGCTGGAGCAGTACTTC. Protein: CASSLSVWLEQYF.

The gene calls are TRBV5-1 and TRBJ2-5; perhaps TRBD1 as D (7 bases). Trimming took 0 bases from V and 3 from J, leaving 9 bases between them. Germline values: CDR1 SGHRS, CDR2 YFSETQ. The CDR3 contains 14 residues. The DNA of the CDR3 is TGCGCCAGCAGCTTGGGCGGGACAGAAGAGACCCAGTACTTC. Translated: CASSLGGTEETQYF.